This T cell receptor beta chain was captured in a study of blood T cell repertoires in COVID-19 (TCRdb year 2020). Broadly, across the study: Samples covering the acute and convalescent phases of COVID-19 were provided by collaborators in the United States, Italy and Spain. The samples were drawn from two sources: the first 160 participants of the ongoing ImmuneRACE study, and over 950 subjects contributed by 6 global collaborators. The prospective study material was composed of cDNA or gDNA derived from T cells, B-cell-depleted T cells, or PBMCs. The repertoires were made available in a free public database intended to serve as a resource for research on the immune response to SARS-CoV-2. Where HLA class I and class II types were available, the types were taken from metadata supplied by the sample provider, not from assay-based typing. The sample metadata nearly always contained a de-identified subject ID, COVID-19 status, age in years and sex. Subjects who had been exposed to COVID-19, were actively infected with it, or had recovered from it provided the deeply sampled blood TCRbeta repertoires that made up the dataset. Broad study findings and their caveats: How much clinical and demographic metadata was included differed by source and by participant, and the metadata was provided uncurated.

Concerning this clone: Its specific antigen is unknown. Per-base quality was not reported, and no clone a single base away is much larger than it.

TCRbeta CDR3 regions were amplified from genomic DNA by means of the immunoSEQ Assay, a bias-controlled multiplex PCR. In the authors' own workflow: Nucleated cell counts per sample were estimated from amplification of reference gene primers within the assay. To quantify the absolute abundance of each unique TCRbeta CDR3 rearrangement, sequence reads were collapsed and filtered. For each sample, productive Simpson clonality was calculated by taking the square root of Simpson's diversity index across productive rearrangements. As stored in TCRdb, this immuneACCESS dataset retains in-frame rearrangements with V and J assigned. A fraction of the clones does not appear; measured against another copy, unresolved V genes explain less than half of the discrepancy, and the remainder lacks a known reason. That table is the source of V, J and clone size, and D and trimming were worked out from the DNA. The sample contains roughly 330,000 clones, roughly 90% of them found a single time. The biggest ten clones account for under 4.5% of the sample.

The collaborating institutions used their own protocols to collect whole blood in K2EDTA tubes. For TCRbeta analysis, collaborators shipped samples as frozen whole blood, isolated PBMCs, or DNA extracted from either of those sample types. The CDR3 spans 13 residues, from the cysteine through the phenylalanine. Of all the DNA, just the CDR3 is kept, 39 bases in frame from base 1. The junction shows trimming of 3 bases on V and 5 bases on J, plus 10 bases between the germline ends. The sequence came from a woman aged 50 to 65 with active or convalescent COVID-19. Specimen: peripheral blood. This receptor chain uses TRBV12-3 or TRBV12-4 and TRBJ1-1, with TRBD1 tentatively as D gene (5 bases match). DNA sequence: TGTGCCAGCAGTTTCGGGACTTTGACTGAAGCTTTCTTT. Its protein product is CASSFGTLTEAFF.